This TCR beta chain came from a study of T cell repertoires in aging, cancer and after chemotherapy. Findings and limits, study-wide: Untreated cancer patients had significantly lower blood TCR diversity than age-matched healthy donors.

TRB rearrangements spanning V, D and J were amplified using mixed TRB-A/B primers. TCRdb itself ran the multiplex PCR reads through MiXCR, one entry per CDR3 protein. Here the sample spans more than 1,500 distinct CDR3 sequences, 36% being singletons. Trimming cost V 8 bases and J 11 bases, with 25 bases left between them. Germline V gives CDR1 LNHDA, CDR2 SQIVND (reference sequence). The CDR3 consists of 15 residues. As for this clonotype: Its antigen is not identified.

Peripheral blood genomic DNA, not sorted cells or RNA, was the template. This chain connects TRBV19 to TRBJ2-1, with a weak D call TRBD1 (6 bases). This sequence originates from a human donor with a solid tumor. What was sequenced was blood. The CDR3, as DNA: TGTGCCAGTCGGACCGGACAGCTGAGGGGATTTAAGCAGTTCTTC. Encoded protein: CASRTGQLRGFKQFF.